This T cell receptor (beta chain) is from a study of control samples from healthy donors and cancer patients. Measured with immunoSEQ multiplex PCR; TCRdb has only the in-frame clones, and not every one. The sample has about 85,000 clones; roughly 89% are singletons. The CDR3 spans 14 residues. Trimming took 0 bases from V and 7 from J, leaving 14 bases between them. Looked up from germline, CDR1 is SGHDT and CDR2 is YYEEEE. This receptor was obtained from a woman aged 55-70 years in good health. V gene TRBV5-6 combines with J gene TRBJ2-7, with D unclear. What was sequenced was blood. Here the CDR3 DNA reads TGTGCCAGCAGCTTGGGTGGTGCCTTTTGGGAGCAGTACTTC. The encoded protein is CASSLGGAFWEQYF.